The 14 T cell receptor beta chains given below trace back to one sample, sequenced in a study of blood T cell repertoires in COVID-19. Using immunoSEQ multiplex PCR, the repertoire was profiled, and TCRdb retains in-frame clones only, with some absent. The sample consists of approximately 92,000 clones, about 83% of them appearing once. Sequencing input: peripheral blood. The receptors were sampled from a man between 65 and 79 years old with active or convalescent COVID-19.

The rearrangement joins TRBV9 to TRBJ1-1; unclear D gene. The CDR3 runs to 13 residues. CDR1 and CDR2 (germline): SGDLS, YYNGEE. Deletions cut 3 bases from V and 0 bases from J, with 6 bases between. The CDR3 reads CASSAQMNTEAFF. In nucleotides, the CDR3 is TGTGCCAGCAGCGCCCAGATGAACACTGAAGCTTTCTTT.

This chain uses TRBV10-3 with TRBJ1-4; a possible D gene is TRBD1 (6 bases). In germline, CDR1 is ENHRY, CDR2 SYGVKD. This CDR3 has 15 residues. V dropped 4 bases and J dropped 3 bases, with 12 bases sitting between them. CDR3 sequence reads: CAISGGGGSNEKLFF. The CDR3 nucleotides are TGTGCCATCAGTGGAGGGGGGGGTTCTAATGAAAAACTGTTTTTT.

For the CDR3, the DNA is TGTGCCAGCAGTGAATTAACAGGGGATCAGCCCCAGCATTTT. Its protein is CASSELTGDQPQHF. The J gene is TRBJ1-5, the V gene TRBV6-1; 7 nucleotides line up with TRBD1. Germline V CDR1 and CDR2: MNHNS, SASEGT. The CDR3 covers 14 residues. V was pared by 2 bases and J by 5 bases, with 3 bases of the junction left unmatched.

The rearrangement joins TRBV7-3 to TRBJ2-1; no definite D call. The V gene's germline CDR1 is SGHTA and CDR2 FQGTGA. This CDR3 is built from 15 residues. Trimming removed 2 bases at V and 0 bases at J, with 8 bases between. In DNA form, the CDR3 reads TGTGCCAGCAGCTTAGAACAATTCTCCTACAATGAGCAGTTCTTC. This encodes CASSLEQFSYNEQFF. The full variable domain, rest sourced from reference TRBV7-3 and TRBJ2-1, is GAGVSQTPSNKVTEKGKYVELRCDPISGHTALYWYRQSLGQGPEFLIYFQGTGAADDSGLPNDRFFAVRPEGSVSTLKIQRTERGDSAVYLCASSLEQFSYNEQFFGPGTRLTVL.

The chain couples TRBV6-1 to TRBJ1-5; D might be TRBD1 (5 bases). The germline CDR1 and CDR2 sequences are MNHNS and SASEGT. The CDR3 has 14 amino acids. V lost 0 bases to trimming and J lost 4 bases, with 7 bases between them. The CDR3 nucleotides read TGTGCCAGCAGTGAAGCCGGGGGAAATCAGCCCCAGCATTTT. This translates into CASSEAGGNQPQHF.

The chain links TRBV6-5 to TRBJ1-5, with 10 positions matching TRBD1. The germline gives CDR1 MNHEY, CDR2 SVGAGI. The CDR3 totals 14 residues. The trim removed 8 bases at V and 4 bases at J, leaving 5 bases unmatched. The DNA for the CDR3 is TGTGCCAGCCTGCGGGACAGGGGAAATCAGCCCCAGCATTTT. This gives the protein CASLRDRGNQPQHF.

CDR3 in DNA: TGTGCCAGCAGCCCCAAGACATTCTGGGGGGTGGACGAGCAGTACTTC. Amino acids: CASSPKTFWGVDEQYF. V usage is TRBV7-9 and J usage is TRBJ2-7, with D possibly matching TRBD2 (6 bases). V lost 5 bases and J 5 bases, leaving 22 bases between the germline ends. Germline assignment: CDR1 SEHNR and CDR2 FQNEAQ (reference sequence). The CDR3 totals 16 residues.

This chain uses TRBV5-6 with TRBJ2-3; D might be TRBD1 (5 bases). Deletions cut 4 bases from V and 0 bases from J, with 15 bases between. The CDR3 has 16 residues. Germline-derived CDR1 and CDR2 are SGHDT and YYEEEE. CDR3 DNA sequence: TGTGCCAGCAGCAACCCAAGACAGATTAGCACAGATACGCAGTATTTT. Translated: CASSNPRQISTDTQYF. Together with reference TRBV5-6 and TRBJ2-3, the CDR3 gives the full variable domain: DAGVTQSPTHLIKTRGQQVTLRCSPKSGHDTVSWYQQALGQGPQFIFQYYEEEERQRGNFPDRFSGHQFPNYSSELNVNALLLGDSALYLCASSNPRQISTDTQYFGPGTRLTVL.

The chain recombines TRBV6-5 with TRBJ2-7, with D perhaps TRBD1 (6 bases). CDR1 and CDR2 from the germline V gene are MNHEY and SVGAGI. The CDR3 runs to 13 residues. Trimming left V 7 bases short and J 2 bases short, with 12 bases between. CDR3 coding DNA: TGTGCCAGCACCAGGGGTGGGGCCTACGAGCAGTACTTC. This encodes CASTRGGAYEQYF.

The gene calls are TRBV7-2 and TRBJ1-3, with 8 bases matching TRBD1. The V gene end was trimmed by 5 bases and the J gene end by 4 bases; junction bases not matched to a gene: 13. Germline V lookup: CDR1 SGHTA, CDR2 FQGNSA. This CDR3 is 17 amino acids long. The CDR3 sequence is CASSINQGARQGNTIYF. The CDR3 coding sequence is TGTGCCAGCAGCATAAATCAGGGGGCGCGTCAGGGAAACACCATATATTTT.

Comment on this clone: Germline and junction disagree at one end, which may indicate a read error. The chain couples TRBV7-7 to TRBJ2-5, with 11 bases fitting TRBD2. This CDR3 is built from 15 residues. Germline V CDR1 and CDR2: SSHAT, FNYEAQ (reference sequence). The CDR3 sequence is CASSFSGGVQETQYF. The CDR3 DNA follows: TGTGCTAGCAGCTTTAGCGGGGGGGTACAAGAGACCCAGTACTTC.

The chain employs TRBV6-2 or TRBV6-3 and TRBJ1-1; D is undetermined. V was trimmed by 1 base and J by 7 bases, leaving 7 bases between them. The CDR3 consists of 12 residues. Germline assignment: CDR1 MNHEY and CDR2 SVGEGT. DNA for the CDR3: TGTGCCAGCAGTTACTTGGGCAGTGAAGCTTTCTTT. Its translation: CASSYLGSEAFF.

There are a few counts of this clone. The gene calls are TRBV2 and TRBJ1-2, with TRBD1 identical over 9 bases. After removal of 11 bases from V and 6 bases from J, the junction contained 10 bases not matched to a gene. Per the germline V gene, CDR1 is SNHLY and CDR2 is FYNNEI. The CDR3 has 13 residues. The CDR3: CAGRTGGSDGYTF. The CDR3 DNA is TGTGCCGGAAGAACAGGGGGCTCTGATGGCTACACCTTC.

This clone has only one observation. This chain links TRBV9 with TRBJ2-2; 8 nucleotides align to TRBD2. Germline assignment: CDR1 SGDLS and CDR2 YYNGEE. V lost 4 bases to trimming and J lost 1 base; unmatched junction nucleotides: 6. This CDR3 contains 16 residues. DNA for the CDR3: TGTGCCAGCAGCCTACAACTAGCGGTGAACACCGGGGAGCTGTTTTTT. As protein: CASSLQLAVNTGELFF. Based on the CDR3 plus reference TRBV9 and TRBJ2-2, the full variable domain is DSGVTQTPKHLITATGQRVTLRCSPRSGDLSVYWYQQSLDQGLQFLIQYYNGEERAKGNILERFSAQQFPDLHSELNLSSLELGDSALYFCASSLQLAVNTGELFFGEGSRLTVL.